The 15 T cell receptor beta chains below all came from one sample that was sequenced in a study of cytomegalovirus exposure and HLA in healthy donors. The PCR had 60 Vbeta and 13 Jbeta primers. Clones were sequenced by immunoSEQ multiplex PCR, and TCRdb holds only the in-frame ones, with some missing. The table shows roughly 190,000 clones, with over 75% occurring only once. The sample taken for sequencing was PBMCs. The receptors shown here come from a man between 18 and 29 years old in good health and CMV-seronegative.

The J gene is TRBJ1-1, the V gene TRBV7-9; 7 bases align to TRBD1. J lost 3 bases, V lost 2 bases, and 3 bases had no gene match. Germline assignment: CDR1 SEHNR and CDR2 FQNEAQ (reference sequence). The CDR3 is 14 residues long. The CDR3 DNA is TGTGCCAGCAGCTTACTCCAGGGGGACACTGAAGCTTTCTTT. Translating it yields CASSLLQGDTEAFF.

The V gene is TRBV7-2, the J gene TRBJ1-3; the D is unclear. Germline loops: CDR1 SGHTA, CDR2 FQGNSA. This CDR3 is built from 13 residues. V shed 4 bases and J shed 0 bases, with 4 bases lying between them. CDR3 DNA sequence: TGTGCCAGCAGCTCGTACTCTGGAAACACCATATATTTT. Amino acid sequence: CASSSYSGNTIYF. Based on the CDR3 plus reference TRBV7-2 and TRBJ1-3, the full variable domain is GAGVSQSPSNKVTEKGKDVELRCDPISGHTALYWYRQSLGQGLEFLIYFQGNSAPDKSGLPSDRFSAERTGGSVSTLTIQRTQQEDSAVYLCASSSYSGNTIYFGEGSWLTVV.

This clone was seen just once. This chain links TRBV5-4 with TRBJ2-5; TRBD2 is a possible D gene (6 bases). CDR1 and CDR2 (germline): SGHNT, YYREEE (reference sequence). CDR3 length: 14 residues. Trimming cost V 0 bases and J 3 bases, with 9 bases left between them. Written as DNA, the CDR3 is TGTGCCAGCAGCTTGGTTGCGGGAAAAGAGACCCAGTACTTC. The encoded protein is CASSLVAGKETQYF.

V and J are TRBV10-3 and TRBJ2-3, with D maybe TRBD1 (8 bases). Germline CDR1 ENHRY, CDR2 SYGVKD. The CDR3 runs 17 residues. V was clipped by 10 bases and J by 6 bases, with 29 bases between them. The CDR3: CATQGAAVTGREDTQYF. DNA of the CDR3: TGTGCCACTCAGGGGGCGGCCGTGACGGGGCGGGAGGATACGCAGTATTTT.

The rearrangement uses TRBV5-6 and TRBJ2-1; D is perhaps TRBD1 (5 bases). Germline V gene lookup returns CDR1 SGHDT and CDR2 YYEEEE. This CDR3 spans 16 amino acids. Deletions cut 3 bases from V and 0 bases from J, with 13 bases between. The CDR3 sequence is CASSYRIISSYNEQFF. The DNA of the CDR3 is TGTGCCAGCAGCTACAGGATTATAAGCTCCTACAATGAGCAGTTCTTC.

The chain joins TRBV7-6 to TRBJ1-2, with 8 bases aligning to TRBD1. The CDR3 runs 15 residues. V was pared by 5 bases and J by 4 bases, with 9 bases of the junction left unmatched. Germline-derived CDR1 and CDR2 are SGHVS and FNYEAQ. The CDR3 region has the DNA TGTGCCAGCAGCCCCGGGACAGGCCCATCCTATGGCTACACCTTC. This gives the protein CASSPGTGPSYGYTF.

In this sample, this clone turned up once. The gene calls are TRBV4-3 and TRBJ1-2, with D possibly being TRBD1 (6 bases). V dropped 0 bases and J dropped 4 bases, with 18 bases sitting between them. The CDR3 spans 17 residues. CDR1 and CDR2 from the germline V gene are LGHNA and YSLEER. CDR3 loop: CASSQDLPGQIFYGYTF. DNA of the CDR3: TGCGCCAGCAGCCAAGATCTTCCGGGACAAATATTCTATGGCTACACCTTC.

This rearrangement joins TRBV5-1 to TRBJ1-1; a possible D gene is TRBD1 (5 bases). Germline V gene sequence: CDR1 SGHRS, CDR2 YFSETQ. The CDR3 has 13 residues. V shed 5 bases and J shed 3 bases, with 11 bases lying between them. The DNA for the CDR3 is TGCGCCAGCAGTTGGACAACGCACACTGAAGCTTTCTTT. Translating it yields CASSWTTHTEAFF.

V gene TRBV27 combines with J gene TRBJ2-7; 9 bases fit TRBD1. There are 17 residues in the CDR3. Germline V gene lookup returns CDR1 MNHEY and CDR2 SMNVEV (reference sequence). V was pared by 2 bases and J by 5 bases, with 13 bases of the junction left unmatched. The CDR3 DNA reads TGTGCCAGCAGTTTACTCCCGGGACAGGGAGTTGTAGACGAGCAGTACTTC. Amino acids: CASSLLPGQGVVDEQYF.

This chain joins TRBV7-6 and TRBJ2-6; 9 bases are a match to TRBD1. Trimming cost V 5 bases and J 0 bases; bases outside gene matches: 17. The CDR3 has 21 residues. The germline CDR1 and CDR2 sequences are SGHVS and FNYEAQ. CDR3 bases: TGTGCCAGCAGCCGGGCCGACCGGGACAGGGATCAGGACTCTGGGGCCAACGTCCTGACTTTC. Protein sequence: CASSRADRDRDQDSGANVLTF.

The rearrangement joins TRBV5-1 to TRBJ2-7; TRBD1 aligns across 7 bases. V lost 4 bases, J lost 0 bases, and 1 base stayed unmatched. The V gene's germline CDR1 is SGHRS and CDR2 YFSETQ. The CDR3 is 13 residues long. CDR3 nucleotides: TGCGCCAGCAGCGGACAGGTCTCCTACGAGCAGTACTTC. Translation: CASSGQVSYEQYF.

The J gene is TRBJ1-4, the V gene TRBV4-1; D is perhaps TRBD1 (6 bases). Germline V gene sequence: CDR1 MGHRA, CDR2 YSYEKL. CDR3 length: 14 amino acids. V lost 2 bases to trimming and J lost 7 bases, with 11 bases between them. CDR3 DNA sequence: TGCGCCAGCAGCCAAACCGGGACACTTGAAAAACTGTTTTTT. Translating gives CASSQTGTLEKLFF.

The chain couples TRBV28 to TRBJ2-2; maybe TRBD2 (5 bases). The V and J ends lost 6 bases and 1 base respectively, with 6 bases between them. Per germline, CDR1 MDHEN and CDR2 SYDVKM. The CDR3 spans 13 residues. CDR3 bases: TGTGCCAGCAGACTAGAGAACACCGGGGAGCTGTTTTTT. This codes for CASRLENTGELFF.

The V call is TRBV2, the J call TRBJ1-1; D call uncertain. CDR3 length: 16 residues. The V end lost 6 bases, the J end lost 2 bases, and 19 bases lay between the germline ends. Germline loops: CDR1 SNHLY, CDR2 FYNNEI. CDR3 sequence: CASSAAFGGQNTEAFF. The CDR3 region has the DNA TGTGCCAGCAGCGCAGCCTTTGGCGGCCAAAACACTGAAGCTTTCTTT. The variable domain in full, with the rest retrieved from reference TRBV2 and TRBJ1-1, is EPEVTQTPSHQVTQMGQEVILRCVPISNHLYFYWYRQILGQKVEFLVSFYNNEISEKSEIFDDQFSVERPDGSNFTLKIRSTKLEDSAMYFCASSAAFGGQNTEAFFGQGTRLTVV.

V gene TRBV5-5 combines with J gene TRBJ1-1, with D possibly TRBD1 on 6 matching bases. CDR1 SGHKS and CDR2 YYEKEE come from the germline V gene (reference sequence). Deletions cut 4 bases from V and 1 base from J, with 20 bases between. The CDR3 extends over 17 amino acids. The CDR3, as DNA: TGTGCCAGCAGCCCGGGGTGGGGGCGTGCGTCGAACACTGAAGCTTTCTTT. Residues: CASSPGWGRASNTEAFF.